The clone carrying this T cell receptor (beta chain) was observed a single time. This specimen belongs to a study of cytomegalovirus exposure and HLA in healthy donors. The PCR ran on 60 Vbeta and 13 Jbeta primers. The data were produced by immunoSEQ multiplex PCR, yet TCRdb's version contains in-frame clones alone and is incomplete. This table holds 150,000 to 200,000 clones, around 81% found once. This CDR3 contains 14 residues. Germline CDR1 reads LNHDA; CDR2 reads SQIVND (reference sequence). Trimming took 6 bases from V and 0 from J; bases not matched to a gene: 2. The rearrangement joins TRBV19 to TRBJ1-1, with 9 bases lining up with TRBD1. Sequenced input: PBMCs. This sequence was found in a man between 18 and 35 years old in good health and CMV-seronegative. The CDR3 region is CASRDRGLNTEAFF. The CDR3 DNA sequence: TGTGCCAGTAGGGACAGGGGCTTGAACACTGAAGCTTTCTTT.